The present TCR beta chain was sequenced within a study of beta chain features in type 1 diabetes. Findings and caveats of the study: PCR, the amplification step, might favor shorter templates, equally in patients and controls. All four CD4+ subsets of Type 1 diabetes patients contained TCRB CDR3s that were moderately but significantly shorter.

Concerning this clone itself: Its antigen is not known.

J was trimmed by 2 bases and V by 3 bases; bases with no gene match: 3. The CDR3 sequence is 14 residues long. Germline-derived CDR1 and CDR2 are SGHTA and FQGNSA. The sequenced template was cDNA made from the entire isolated RNA. Repertoires were generated with immunoSEQ multiplex PCR, while TCRdb's copy carries only in-frame clones and drops some. Here the sample spans around 250,000 clones, 11% to 15% being singletons. The sample taken for sequencing was naive CD4+ T cells from blood. This TCR derives from a man under 40 with type 1 diabetes. The rearrangement joins TRBV7-2 to TRBJ2-7; 8 nucleotides align to TRBD1. The CDR3 loop is CASSFGQGTYEQYF. The CDR3 region has the DNA TGTGCCAGCAGCTTCGGACAGGGTACCTACGAGCAGTACTTC.